These 3 T cell receptor beta chains were sequenced from one sample in a study of blood T cell repertoires in COVID-19. TCRdb's copy holds only in-frame clones and misses some; the assay was immunoSEQ multiplex PCR. The table records 250,000 to 300,000 clones, 88% of them present only once. Sequenced sample: PBMCs or T cells enriched from blood (not recorded which). The receptors here all came from a woman aged 25 to 39 who had recovered from COVID-19.

The chain uses TRBV6-5 and TRBJ1-1; D unclear. Trimming shortened V by 0 bases and J by 1 base, and 9 bases separated the two germline ends. Germline assignment: CDR1 MNHEY and CDR2 SVGAGI. CDR3 length: 15 residues. The CDR3 sequence: CASSYSRGGNTEAFF. CDR3 in DNA: TGTGCCAGCAGTTACTCCCGGGGAGGGAACACTGAAGCTTTCTTT.

The chain uses TRBV5-1 and TRBJ2-3, with 9 bases matching TRBD2. V was pared by 6 bases and J by 2 bases, with 13 bases of the junction left unmatched. This CDR3 has 17 amino acids. Per germline, CDR1 SGHRS and CDR2 YFSETQ. This chain's CDR3 is CASTGLGLAGSTDTQYF. CDR3 sequence (DNA): TGCGCCAGCACGGGGCTAGGGCTAGCGGGATCCACAGATACGCAGTATTTT.

The V call is TRBV6-5, the J call TRBJ1-2, with 7 positions matching TRBD1. The CDR3 runs to 14 residues. Looked up from germline, CDR1 is MNHEY and CDR2 is SVGAGI. V was clipped by 2 bases and J by 2 bases; unmatched bases: 2. The CDR3 DNA sequence: TGTGCCAGCAGTTACGACAGGGCCAACTATGGCTACACCTTC. Its translation is CASSYDRANYGYTF.